This is a list of T cell receptor beta chains from one sample in a study of blood T cells in healthy people across ages. One entry per CDR3 protein results from TCRdb running MiXCR on the 5' RACE reads. The sample has more than 750,000 distinct CDR3 sequences; almost 30% are singletons. This sample also belongs to another study, concerning T cells of mothers and their children.

Sequenced input: blood. Receptor source: a woman in her thirties or forties in good health. Each CDR3 is given with its conserved first and last residue. The D gene is left open where the match is weak.

CDR3 protein: CATSDAGQGVTGELFF
D gene: TRBD1
CDR3 length: 16
J gene: TRBJ2-2
V gene: TRBV24-1

CDR3 protein: CSAAENTGELFF
D gene: .
CDR3 length: 12
J gene: TRBJ2-2
V gene: TRBV29-1

CDR3 protein: CASSLLAGDTGELFF
D gene: TRBD2
CDR3 length: 15
J gene: TRBJ2-2
V gene: TRBV11-2

CDR3 protein: CASSSDLSTDTQYF
D gene: .
CDR3 length: 14
J gene: TRBJ2-3
V gene: TRBV5-1

CDR3 protein: CASSRLTGAQETQYF
D gene: TRBD1
CDR3 length: 15
J gene: TRBJ2-5
V gene: TRBV28

CDR3 protein: CASSRGQPYNEQFF
D gene: .
CDR3 length: 14
J gene: TRBJ2-1
V gene: TRBV7-8

CDR3 protein: CASSLGGEDTQYF
D gene: .
CDR3 length: 13
J gene: TRBJ2-3
V gene: TRBV5-1

CDR3 protein: CASRESSGGYYEQYF
D gene: TRBD2
CDR3 length: 15
J gene: TRBJ2-7
V gene: TRBV7-2

CDR3 protein: CSVEEAVSKNIQYF
D gene: .
CDR3 length: 14
J gene: TRBJ2-4
V gene: TRBV29-1

CDR3 protein: CASNSGRALETQYF
D gene: TRBD2
CDR3 length: 14
J gene: TRBJ2-5
V gene: TRBV5-1

CDR3 protein: CASSSSWTGRTGANVLTF
D gene: TRBD1
CDR3 length: 18
J gene: TRBJ2-6
V gene: TRBV5-4

CDR3 protein: CASSPTTDTRYF
D gene: .
CDR3 length: 12
J gene: TRBJ2-3
V gene: TRBV18

CDR3 protein: CASSLGTEFKSYNEQFF
D gene: .
CDR3 length: 17
J gene: TRBJ2-1
V gene: TRBV14

CDR3 protein: CASSVGSGGRVGTEAFF
D gene: TRBD1
CDR3 length: 17
J gene: TRBJ1-1
V gene: TRBV2

CDR3 protein: CASSLAQGLAGGEYF
D gene: TRBD2
CDR3 length: 15
J gene: TRBJ2-3
V gene: TRBV7-2

CDR3 protein: CASSLEPGIYGYTF
D gene: .
CDR3 length: 14
J gene: TRBJ1-2
V gene: TRBV27

CDR3 protein: CASSESTVGWGTDTQYF
D gene: .
CDR3 length: 17
J gene: TRBJ2-3
V gene: TRBV10-2

CDR3 protein: CASSTRQGSSYGYTF
D gene: TRBD1
CDR3 length: 15
J gene: TRBJ1-2
V gene: TRBV25-1